This T cell receptor (beta chain) appears in the sequencing data of a study of T cell responses to AZD1222 COVID-19 vaccine. Study-level findings and limits: Across the whole spike, CD4 TCRs peaked at regions 160-218 and 743-854.

This clone has only one observation. What it recognizes is unknown. The protocol was immunoSEQ multiplex PCR, while the TCRdb copy is restricted to in-frame clones and leaves out a portion. Seen here are approximately 69,000 clones, roughly 80% observed once, and the top ten hold around 25%. Germline V gene lookup returns CDR1 SQVTM and CDR2 ANQGSEA. The CDR3 contains 14 residues. With 6 bases removed from V and 1 base from J, the gap between germline ends came to 16 bases. The clonotype originates from an adult who received the AZD1222 COVID-19 vaccine. The chain is built from TRBV29-1 and TRBJ2-7; D may be TRBD1 (6 bases). This specimen consisted of peripheral blood, obtained 28 days after the second AZD1222 dose. The CDR3 sequence is CSVTGTLGSYEQYF. DNA for the CDR3: TGCAGCGTAACCGGGACACTAGGATCCTACGAGCAGTACTTC.